These 8 T cell receptor beta chains were sequenced from one sample in a study of blood T cell repertoires in COVID-19. Data came from immunoSEQ multiplex PCR; TCRdb stores just in-frame clones and leaves some out. The table lists around 130,000 clones, approximately 90% of them singletons. Sample: peripheral blood. The receptor source for this set is a woman over 75 with acute or convalescent COVID-19.

The DNA of the CDR3 is TGCGCCAGCAATGCGCTGGCGGGGACCTACAATGAGCAGTTCTTC. Amino acid sequence: CASNALAGTYNEQFF. The chain links TRBV5-1 to TRBJ2-1, with D perhaps matching TRBD2 (6 bases). The CDR3 extends over 15 amino acids. CDR1 and CDR2 from the germline V gene are SGHRS and YFSETQ. V lost 6 bases, J lost 2 bases, and 15 bases lay in between.

The chain couples TRBV7-2 to TRBJ2-5; D might be TRBD2 (5 bases). The germline V gene has CDR1 SGHTA and CDR2 FQGNSA. The CDR3 consists of 15 residues. V dropped 3 bases and J dropped 1 base, with 12 bases sitting between them. The CDR3 region is CASSLGGSIQETQYF. CDR3 sequence (DNA): TGTGCCAGCAGCTTGGGCGGGTCAATCCAAGAGACCCAGTACTTC.

This chain joins TRBV7-2 and TRBJ1-1; 8 nucleotides align to TRBD1. Trimming removed 3 bases from V and 4 bases from J; junction bases left unmatched: 7. This CDR3 spans 15 amino acids. Germline lookup yields CDR1 SGHTA and CDR2 FQGNSA. The CDR3 DNA is TGTGCCAGCAGCTTCCGGACAGGGCTGAGCACTGAAGCTTTCTTT. As protein: CASSFRTGLSTEAFF.

The CDR3 protein is CSVVGVAGVSTDTQYF. The CDR3 nucleotides read TGCAGCGTTGTTGGTGTGGCGGGGGTTAGCACAGATACGCAGTATTTT. V and J are TRBV29-1 and TRBJ2-3; 7 bases fit TRBD2. Trimming took 4 bases from V and 0 from J; bases not matched to a gene: 10. CDR3 length: 16 residues. Germline CDR1 reads SQVTM; CDR2 reads ANQGSEA.

This chain joins TRBV4-3 and TRBJ1-6; TRBD1 is a possible D gene (6 bases). Trimming cost V 3 bases and J 10 bases, with 13 bases left between them. Germline CDR1 is LGHNA and CDR2 is YSLEER. This CDR3 has 14 residues. The CDR3 protein is CASSQQGYQSPLHF. CDR3 nucleotide sequence: TGCGCCAGCAGCCAGCAGGGGTATCAGTCACCCCTCCACTTT.

Only a few counts were recorded for this clone. The V call is TRBV19, the J call TRBJ1-5, with D maybe TRBD1 (6 bases). V lost 3 bases, J lost 5 bases, and 14 bases lay in between. The germline V gene has CDR1 LNHDA and CDR2 SQIVND (reference sequence). CDR3 size: 15 residues. The CDR3: CASSMRGKEDQPQHF. The CDR3 DNA sequence: TGTGCCAGTAGTATGAGGGGGAAAGAGGATCAGCCCCAGCATTTT.

The chain has TRBV6-5 and TRBJ2-4; the D gene is possibly TRBD1 (5 bases). V was clipped by 0 bases and J by 8 bases, with 14 bases between them. The CDR3 covers 15 residues. Germline lookup yields CDR1 MNHEY and CDR2 SVGAGI. The CDR3 here is CASSYSGALGYIQYF. The CDR3 bases are TGTGCCAGCAGTTACTCTGGGGCTCTTGGATACATTCAGTACTTC.

V and J are TRBV7-2 and TRBJ1-5; possible D gene TRBD1, 6 bases. Germline values: CDR1 SGHTA, CDR2 FQGNSA. Trimming took off 5 bases at V and 1 base at J, with 12 bases between the two ends. The CDR3 has 15 residues. The CDR3 DNA sequence: TGTGCCAGCAGCATAGGACAGCTCAGCAATCAGCCCCAGCATTTT. It codes for CASSIGQLSNQPQHF.